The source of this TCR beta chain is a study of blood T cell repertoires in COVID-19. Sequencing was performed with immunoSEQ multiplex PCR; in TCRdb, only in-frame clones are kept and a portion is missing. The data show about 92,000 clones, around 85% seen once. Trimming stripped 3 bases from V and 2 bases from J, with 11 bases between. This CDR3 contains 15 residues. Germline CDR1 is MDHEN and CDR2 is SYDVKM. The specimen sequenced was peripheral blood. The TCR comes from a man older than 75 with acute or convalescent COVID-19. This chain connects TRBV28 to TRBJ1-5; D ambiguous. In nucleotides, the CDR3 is TGTGCCAGCAGTTTCGGAGGCGGGCGCAATCAGCCCCAGCATTTT. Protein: CASSFGGGRNQPQHF.